The entry below describes one TCR beta chain. The sample is drawn from a study of early stage breast cancer tumors. Study at large: Among some 12 ER+/PR+/HER2- tumors, eight were ductal, four lobular.

The CDR3 runs 13 residues. Germline V gives CDR1 MNHEY, CDR2 SVGAGI. V was trimmed by 6 bases and J by 0 bases, leaving 9 bases between them. Each sample had two DNA replicates, 0.5 to 0.65 ug blood or about 1.4 ug tissue. Only in-frame clones appear in the TCRdb table, and some are missing; sequencing was by immunoSEQ multiplex PCR. The sample records about 69,000 clones, approximately 84% being singletons. The chain has TRBV6-5 and TRBJ2-7, with TRBD2 as a possible D gene (5 bases). Sequencing was performed on blood. This TCR derives from a person aged 40 to 49 with breast cancer. CDR3 DNA sequence: TGTGCCAGCAGGAGCGGAACCTCCTACGAGCAGTACTTC. Its protein product is CASRSGTSYEQYF.